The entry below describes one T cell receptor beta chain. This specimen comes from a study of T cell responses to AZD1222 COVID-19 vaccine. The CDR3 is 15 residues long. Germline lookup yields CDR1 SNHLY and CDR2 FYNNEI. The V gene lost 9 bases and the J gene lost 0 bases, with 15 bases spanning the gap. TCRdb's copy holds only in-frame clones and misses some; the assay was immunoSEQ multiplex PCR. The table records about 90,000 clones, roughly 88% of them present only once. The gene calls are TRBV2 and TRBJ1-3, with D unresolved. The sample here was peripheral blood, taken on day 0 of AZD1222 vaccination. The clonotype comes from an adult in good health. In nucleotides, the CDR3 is TGTGCCAGGATGACTGGGTCCCACTCTGGAAACACCATATATTTT. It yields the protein CARMTGSHSGNTIYF.